These 11 T cell receptor beta chains were all obtained from the same sample, sequenced in a study of radiotherapy plus CTLA-4 blockade in lung cancer. Profiling relied on immunoSEQ multiplex PCR, and the TCRdb table lists in-frame clones only, not all of them. The sample has about 62,000 clones; approximately 79% are singletons. The sequencing here drew on peripheral blood, taken from a patient treated with radiotherapy plus ipilimumab. These receptors all stem from a human donor with non-small cell lung cancer who had a complete response to radiotherapy plus ipilimumab.

Concerning this clone itself: The same CDR3 also results from other DNA sequences found in this sample. This chain's CDR3 is CASSRTESYEQYF. DNA for the CDR3: TGTGCCAGCTCACGAACAGAATCCTACGAGCAGTACTTC. This chain uses TRBV18 with TRBJ2-7; the D is unclear. The ends were cut back, 4 bases at V and 1 base at J, with 8 bases in the middle. Germline CDR1 and CDR2: KGHSH and LQKENI. The CDR3 runs to 13 residues. Looking up the rest from reference TRBV18 and TRBJ2-7 gives the full variable domain: NAGVMQNPRHLVRRRGQEARLRCSPMKGHSHVYWYRQLPEEGLKFMVYLQKENIIDESGMPKERFSAEFPKEGPSILRIQQVVRGDSAAYFCASSRTESYEQYFGPGTRLTVT.

This chain connects TRBV30 to TRBJ2-5; D ambiguous. The V gene lost 1 base and the J gene lost 5 bases, with 8 bases spanning the gap. The CDR3 runs 12 residues. Germline V CDR1 and CDR2: GTSNPN, SVGIG (reference sequence). The DNA for the CDR3 is TGTGCCTGGAGTGGCTTACTGGAGACCCAGTACTTC. Protein product: CAWSGLLETQYF.

This clone was seen only once. The chain couples TRBV19 to TRBJ1-5; D possibly corresponds to TRBD1 (6 bases). The germline CDR1 and CDR2 sequences are LNHDA and SQIVND (reference sequence). V lost 3 bases, J lost 4 bases, and 16 bases lay in between. The CDR3 runs to 16 residues. In nucleotides, the CDR3 is TGTGCCAGTAGTATGAATCTGGGGGCAGGGAATCAGCCCCAGCATTTT. Encoded protein: CASSMNLGAGNQPQHF.

This clone was counted only a few times. The genes are TRBV4-1 and TRBJ1-2, with D uncertain. Trimming pared 1 base from V and 5 bases from J, leaving 11 bases between. Per germline, CDR1 MGHRA and CDR2 YSYEKL. The CDR3 runs to 14 residues. The CDR3 sequence: CASSQVGTGYGYTF. The DNA of the CDR3 is TGCGCCAGCAGCCAAGTAGGAACGGGATATGGCTACACCTTC.

The chain couples TRBV19 to TRBJ1-2; possible D gene TRBD1, 5 bases. V lost 1 base to trimming and J lost 5 bases, with 8 bases between them. The CDR3 totals 13 residues. The germline gives CDR1 LNHDA, CDR2 SQIVND (reference sequence). The CDR3 region has the DNA TGTGCCAGTAGTATAGGGGGGGTTTATGGCTACACCTTC. Translation: CASSIGGVYGYTF.

The rearrangement links TRBV29-1 to TRBJ2-3; possible D gene TRBD1, 5 bases. Trimming took 4 bases from V and 8 from J, leaving 28 bases between them. CDR3 size: 17 residues. The germline CDR1 and CDR2 sequences are SQVTM and ANQGSEA. In DNA, the CDR3 is TGCAGCGTTGTAATGGACCCAGGGCTCTCCTCCACATTTACGCAGTATTTT. Its translation is CSVVMDPGLSSTFTQYF.

The V gene is TRBV18, the J gene TRBJ2-7, with 9 bases fitting TRBD1. This CDR3 is 17 amino acids long. Losses at the gene ends were 1 base for V and 7 bases for J; bases not matched to a gene: 14. Germline V CDR1 and CDR2: KGHSH, LQKENI. CDR3 sequence: CASSPRDRAPLSREQYF. In nucleotides, the CDR3 is TGTGCCAGCTCACCACGGGACAGGGCCCCTCTCTCTAGGGAGCAGTACTTC. Full variable domain (outside the CDR3, taken from reference TRBV18 and TRBJ2-7): NAGVMQNPRHLVRRRGQEARLRCSPMKGHSHVYWYRQLPEEGLKFMVYLQKENIIDESGMPKERFSAEFPKEGPSILRIQQVVRGDSAAYFCASSPRDRAPLSREQYFGPGTRLTVT.

A single count supports this clone. The V gene is TRBV28, the J gene TRBJ1-5; 12 bases align to TRBD1. The germline CDR1 and CDR2 sequences are MDHEN and SYDVKM. V gave up 5 bases and J gave up 6 bases; unmatched junction bases: 8. The CDR3 runs 16 residues. For the CDR3, the DNA is TGTGCCAGCAGTCCCGGGACAGGGGGCCTGTTTCAGCCCCAGCATTTT. Its protein product is CASSPGTGGLFQPQHF.

The rearrangement uses TRBV11-2 and TRBJ2-7; 7 bases are shared with TRBD2. Trimming took 1 base from V and 6 from J; bases not matched to a gene: 12. The length of the CDR3 is 16 residues. Germline V CDR1 and CDR2: SGHAT, FQNNGV. CDR3 bases: TGTGCCAGCAGCTTAGCCGGGACTAATCGGGGGAGCGAGCAGTACTTC. Its translation is CASSLAGTNRGSEQYF.

Notes on this clone: The sample contains more than one DNA sequence encoding this CDR3. The CDR3 loop is CASGRNTEAFF. The CDR3 nucleotides are TGTGCCAGCGGGAGGAACACTGAAGCTTTCTTT. This chain links TRBV28 with TRBJ1-1; D unresolved. This CDR3 region has 11 residues. The germline CDR1 and CDR2 sequences are MDHEN and SYDVKM. Trimming cost V 8 bases and J 1 base, with 5 bases left between them.

This chain connects TRBV18 to TRBJ2-3; the D gene is possibly TRBD2 (5 bases). Germline CDR1 KGHSH, CDR2 LQKENI. Trimming stripped 3 bases from V and 5 bases from J, with 18 bases between. The CDR3 sequence is 16 residues long. CDR3 sequence reads: CASSPLERAAKDTQYF. The CDR3 DNA is TGTGCCAGCTCACCCCTGGAGAGGGCCGCCAAAGATACGCAGTATTTT.